This T cell receptor beta chain stems from a study of blood T cell repertoires in COVID-19. Only in-frame clones appear in the TCRdb table, and some are missing; sequencing was by immunoSEQ multiplex PCR. Of approximately 310,000 clones listed, 85% are singletons. Individuals aged about 18 to 89 years were recruited from roughly 23 US areas. This CDR3 spans 14 amino acids. Germline V gives CDR1 LNHDA, CDR2 SQIVND (reference sequence). Trimming took off 7 bases at V and 7 bases at J, with 16 bases between the two ends. The chain recombines TRBV19 with TRBJ2-2; tentatively, D is TRBD1 (5 bases). Sequenced sample: PBMCs or T cells enriched from blood (not recorded which). The receptor was derived from a woman in her 30s who had been exposed to COVID-19. CDR3 DNA: TGTGCCAGTACGATTGAGCAGGGTATCGGGGAGCTGTTTTTT. Translation gives CASTIEQGIGELFF.